A selection of T cell receptor beta chains follows, all from one sample in a study of T cell changes during pregnancy in multiple sclerosis. Profiled with immunoSEQ multiplex PCR; TCRdb holds only in-frame clones, not every one. Among 35,000 to 40,000 clones listed, about 88% were seen once. This material consisted of peripheral blood, taken in the third trimester of pregnancy. These receptors came from a female donor in good health, enrolled as a control in a pregnancy study. Each CDR3 is given with its conserved first and last residue. The D gene is left open where the match is weak. Clone size is shown for a subset of rows, as once, few, many or a class of expanded clone.

d_call,clone_size,v_call,j_call,cdr3_nt,cdr3_aa
TRBD1,.,TRBV7-2,TRBJ1-5,TGTGCCAGCAGCTTAGTAGGGGGCGGCAATCAGCCCCAGCATTTT,CASSLVGGGNQPQHF
.,.,TRBV18,TRBJ1-2,TGTGCCAGCTCACCAGTACAGGGTCATGGCTACACCTTC,CASSPVQGHGYTF
TRBD2,once,TRBV9,TRBJ2-1,TGTGCCAGCAATACTATAGCGGGAAACAATGAGCAGTTCTTC,CASNTIAGNNEQFF
TRBD1,.,TRBV12-5,TRBJ2-1,TGTGCTAGTGGTTTGGTGACCCGGGACAGGGTAGATGGGGAGCAGTTCTTC,CASGLVTRDRVDGEQFF
TRBD2,once,TRBV11-2,TRBJ2-1,TGTGCCAGCACCAACGGGGGGTTTCATGAGCAGTTCTTC,CASTNGGFHEQFF
TRBD1,once,TRBV9,TRBJ1-4,TGTGCCAGCAGCGAGACAGGGTCTCGTGAAAAACTGTTTTTT,CASSETGSREKLFF
.,.,TRBV6-1,TRBJ2-5,TGTGCCAGCAGTGCAGGGGACCAAGAGACCCAGTACTTC,CASSAGDQETQYF
.,.,TRBV4-3,TRBJ1-2,TGCGCCAGCAGCCAGTTTCAGGATAACTATGGCTACACCTTC,CASSQFQDNYGYTF
TRBD1,.,TRBV6-6,TRBJ1-1,TGTGCCAGCAGTAGACAGGGTTCGAACACTGAAGCTTTCTTT,CASSRQGSNTEAFF
TRBD1,.,TRBV29-1,TRBJ1-1,TGCAGCGCTATGAGGGACTCGGGACAGGGGGAAGCTTTCTTT,CSAMRDSGQGEAFF
TRBD2,.,TRBV28,TRBJ2-1,TGTGCCAGCAGTCGTATTAGCGGGAGCTCCTACAATGAGCAGTTCTTC,CASSRISGSSYNEQFF
TRBD1,.,TRBV5-5,TRBJ1-5,TGTGCCAGCAGCTTGGTTGCGGGCAGGGGGCAGCCCCAGCATTTT,CASSLVAGRGQPQHF
.,.,TRBV27,TRBJ1-2,TGTGCCAGCAGTTTCACAGGGTCAAGCGGCTACACCTTC,CASSFTGSSGYTF
.,.,TRBV6-4,TRBJ1-1,TGTGCCAGCAGTGAAAGGGCGACAGCCAACACTGAAGCTTTCTTT,CASSERATANTEAFF
.,.,TRBV30,TRBJ2-7,TGTGCCTCGCACCAGGGGGGCTACGAGCAGTACTTC,CASHQGGYEQYF
TRBD2,.,TRBV7-8,TRBJ2-2,TGTGCCAGCAGCCCAAGAGCGGGGGGGCTTCTCGGGGAGCTGTTTTTT,CASSPRAGGLLGELFF
TRBD1,.,TRBV6-5,TRBJ2-7,TGTGCCAGCAGTTACTCGGGACAGGGAGGGGCCTACGAGCAGTACTTC,CASSYSGQGGAYEQYF
TRBD1,.,TRBV28,TRBJ2-6,TGTGCCAGCAATCCGGGACAGGGTAACTCTGGGGCCAACGTCCTGACTTTC,CASNPGQGNSGANVLTF
.,.,TRBV27,TRBJ1-5,TGTGCCAGCAGTACGCCAGACAGGAATCAGCCCCAGCATTTT,CASSTPDRNQPQHF
.,.,TRBV6-6,TRBJ1-6,TGTGCCAGCAGTTACCCAGAGGGTCGTAATTCACCCCTCCACTTT,CASSYPEGRNSPLHF
.,.,TRBV19,TRBJ2-6,TGTGCCAGTAGTGGGGCAGGGGCCCACTCTGGGGCCAACGTCCTGACTTTC,CASSGAGAHSGANVLTF
TRBD1,once,TRBV27,TRBJ2-5,TGTGCCAGCAGTTTAACTTTCGGGACAGGGAGAGAGACCCAGTACTTC,CASSLTFGTGRETQYF
.,.,TRBV5-6,TRBJ1-5,TGTGCCAGCAGCCCCTCAGGATTCGGCCAGCCCCAGCATTTT,CASSPSGFGQPQHF
TRBD1,.,TRBV6-4,TRBJ2-5,TGTGCCAGCAGCGAGGACAGGGTCTTTGAAGAGACCCAGTACTTC,CASSEDRVFEETQYF
.,.,TRBV30,TRBJ1-5,TGTGCCTGGAGCGCTGGGGGGGGCAATCAGCCCCAGCATTTT,CAWSAGGGNQPQHF
TRBD2,.,TRBV5-1,TRBJ2-3,TGCGCCAGCAGCCGCGGACTAGCGGGAGGGAGGGAGTATTTT,CASSRGLAGGREYF
TRBD1,.,TRBV6-1,TRBJ1-5,TGTGCCAGCAGTGAAAAAGAAGGACAGGGCTATCAGCCCCAGCATTTT,CASSEKEGQGYQPQHF
TRBD2,.,TRBV6-5,TRBJ2-7,TGTGCCAGCACGGGCAGCGGGAGACGCGAGCAGTACTTC,CASTGSGRREQYF
.,.,TRBV2,TRBJ2-3,TGTGCCAGCACCCTAGGTAGAGTAGCGGCACTCACAGATACGCAGTATTTT,CASTLGRVAALTDTQYF
TRBD2,.,TRBV2,TRBJ2-3,TGTGCCAGCAGTGACACTAGCGGGAGGGTGGAGCCAGATACGCAGTATTTT,CASSDTSGRVEPDTQYF
.,.,TRBV27,TRBJ2-3,TGTGCCAGCAGTCAGCGGGCCCTATCAGATACGCAGTATTTT,CASSQRALSDTQYF
TRBD1,once,TRBV7-9,TRBJ1-2,TGTGCCAGCAGCTTTGCGTCCCCGGGACAGGGCCATGGCTACACCTTC,CASSFASPGQGHGYTF
.,.,TRBV11-2,TRBJ2-1,TGTGCCAGCAGCCCGCGACAGGAGACATACAATGAGCAGTTCTTC,CASSPRQETYNEQFF
TRBD2,few,TRBV19,TRBJ2-3,TGTGCCAGTAGGGGACTAGCAGATACGCAGTATTTT,CASRGLADTQYF
.,.,TRBV10-1,TRBJ2-2,TGCGCCAGCAACCCAGACAGGCCGACCGGGGAGCTGTTTTTT,CASNPDRPTGELFF
.,.,TRBV30,TRBJ2-1,TGTGCCTGGGGGAGGTCCTACAATGAGCAGTTCTTC,CAWGRSYNEQFF
TRBD2,.,TRBV2,TRBJ2-3,TGTGCCAGCCTTGCGGGCGGGGGGTCCACAGATACGCAGTATTTT,CASLAGGGSTDTQYF
.,.,TRBV4-2,TRBJ2-7,TGTGCCAGCAGCCAGGCTCACGCCTACGAGCAGTACTTC,CASSQAHAYEQYF
TRBD2,few,TRBV7-2,TRBJ2-2,TGTGCGACTACCAAGGATCGGGAGGCAAACACCGGGGAGCTGTTTTTT,CATTKDREANTGELFF
TRBD2,.,TRBV19,TRBJ2-7,TGTGCCAGTAGTAATTGGGCAGGGACTACGAGCCCCTACGAGCAGTACTTC,CASSNWAGTTSPYEQYF
.,.,TRBV29-1,TRBJ2-7,TGCAGCGTTGCCCCCCAAACAGGCCCCGGGCCCTACGAGCAGTACTTC,CSVAPQTGPGPYEQYF
.,.,TRBV11-1,TRBJ2-7,TGTGCCAGCAGCCGGACAGCACAAAGCTCCTACGAGCAGTACTTC,CASSRTAQSSYEQYF
TRBD2,.,TRBV2,TRBJ2-1,TGTGCCAGCAGAACCATAGCGGGCCCCTACAATGAGCAGTTCTTC,CASRTIAGPYNEQFF
.,.,TRBV7-9,TRBJ1-1,TGTGCCAGCAGCTCCCGACAGTCGAGCACTGAAGCTTTCTTT,CASSSRQSSTEAFF
TRBD2,.,TRBV7-9,TRBJ2-7,TGTGCCAGCAGCTTACCGGGGGGAAAGAAAGGCTACGAGCAGTACTTC,CASSLPGGKKGYEQYF
TRBD1,.,TRBV25-1,TRBJ2-3,TGTGCCAGCAGTAAGCACAGGGGGGCAGATACGCAGTATTTT,CASSKHRGADTQYF
TRBD2,.,TRBV2,TRBJ2-2,TGTGCCAGCAGTGACCCTCCCCGAATAGCGGGAGGGGCCGGGGAGCTGTTTTTT,CASSDPPRIAGGAGELFF
.,.,TRBV4-3,TRBJ1-6,TGCGCCAGCAGCCCCGGAACCGGGGAAAATTCACCCCTCCACTTT,CASSPGTGENSPLHF
.,.,TRBV19,TRBJ2-7,TGTGCCAGTAGTGGGGCAGGGTTCGAAGCCTACGAGCAGTACTTC,CASSGAGFEAYEQYF
.,.,TRBV9,TRBJ2-3,TGTGCCAGCAGCGTCCAAACTAGCACAGATACGCAGTATTTT,CASSVQTSTDTQYF
TRBD1,once,TRBV6-5,TRBJ1-3,TGTGCCAGCAGTTACCGGGGACAGGGAGGAAACACCATATATTTT,CASSYRGQGGNTIYF
.,.,TRBV7-9,TRBJ2-7,TGTGCCAGCAGCTCCGGACTTCTTCTCGGGAGCTACGAGCAGTACTTC,CASSSGLLLGSYEQYF
TRBD2,.,TRBV5-4,TRBJ2-7,TGTGCCAGCAGCCCCCTTGCGGGGGGGCCCGGCGAGCAGTACTTC,CASSPLAGGPGEQYF
.,.,TRBV7-2,TRBJ1-2,TGTGCCAGCAGCTTAGCTGGGAAAGGGGTCAAAAGAGGAAACTATGGCTACACCTTC,CASSLAGKGVKRGNYGYTF
.,.,TRBV4-1,TRBJ1-1,TGCGCCAGCAGCCAAGATCTCCTTGGGGGGGTTAACACTGAAGCTTTCTTT,CASSQDLLGGVNTEAFF
TRBD1,.,TRBV9,TRBJ1-2,TGTGCCAGCAGCAGGGGGCCTAACTATGGCTACACCTTC,CASSRGPNYGYTF
TRBD2,once,TRBV5-1,TRBJ2-1,TGCGCCAGCAGCTTGGTTTGGGAGCGGGGGGCCCCGAATGAGCAGTTCTTC,CASSLVWERGAPNEQFF
.,.,TRBV28,TRBJ1-1,TGTGCCAGCATACATCAGGGGTGGACTGAAGCTTTCTTT,CASIHQGWTEAFF